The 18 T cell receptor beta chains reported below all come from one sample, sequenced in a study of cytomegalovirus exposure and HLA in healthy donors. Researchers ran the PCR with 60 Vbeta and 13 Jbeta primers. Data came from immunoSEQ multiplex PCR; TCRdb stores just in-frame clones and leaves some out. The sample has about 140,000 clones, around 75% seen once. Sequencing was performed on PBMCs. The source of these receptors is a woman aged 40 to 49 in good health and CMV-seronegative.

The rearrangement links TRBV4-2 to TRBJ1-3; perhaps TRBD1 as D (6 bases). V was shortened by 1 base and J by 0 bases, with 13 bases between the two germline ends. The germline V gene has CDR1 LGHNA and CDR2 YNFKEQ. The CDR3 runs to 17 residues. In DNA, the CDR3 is TGTGCCAGCAGCCAAGGATCAGGGGCCAGCTCTGGAAACACCATATATTTT. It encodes CASSQGSGASSGNTIYF.

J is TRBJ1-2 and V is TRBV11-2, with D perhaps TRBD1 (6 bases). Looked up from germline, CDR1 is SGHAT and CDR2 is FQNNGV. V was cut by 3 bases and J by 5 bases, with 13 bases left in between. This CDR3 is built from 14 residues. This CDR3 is CASSFRDTLYGYTF. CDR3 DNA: TGTGCCAGCAGCTTCAGGGACACACTATATGGCTACACCTTC.

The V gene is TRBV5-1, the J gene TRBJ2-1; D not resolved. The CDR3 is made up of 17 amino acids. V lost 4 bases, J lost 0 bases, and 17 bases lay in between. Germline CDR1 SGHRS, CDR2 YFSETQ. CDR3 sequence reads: CASSILSSASSYNEQFF. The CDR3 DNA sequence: TGCGCCAGCAGCATACTATCAAGCGCGAGCTCCTACAATGAGCAGTTCTTC.

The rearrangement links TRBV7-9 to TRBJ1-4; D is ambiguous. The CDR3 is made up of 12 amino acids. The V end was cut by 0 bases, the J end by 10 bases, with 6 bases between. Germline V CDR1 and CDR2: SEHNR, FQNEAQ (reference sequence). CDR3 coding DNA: TGTGCCAGCAGCTTAGCTGCGGGAAAACTGTTTTTT. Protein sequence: CASSLAAGKLFF.

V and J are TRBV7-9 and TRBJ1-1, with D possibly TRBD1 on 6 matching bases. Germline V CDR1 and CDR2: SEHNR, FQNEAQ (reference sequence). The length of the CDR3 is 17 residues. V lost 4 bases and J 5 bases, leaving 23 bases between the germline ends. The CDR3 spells CASSSQLWTVGKTEAFF. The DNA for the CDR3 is TGTGCCAGCAGCTCGCAACTATGGACAGTAGGAAAAACTGAAGCTTTCTTT. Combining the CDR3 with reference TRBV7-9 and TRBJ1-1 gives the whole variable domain DTGVSQNPRHKITKRGQNVTFRCDPISEHNRLYWYRQTLGQGPEFLTYFQNEAQLEKSRLLSDRFSAERPKGSFSTLEIQRTEQGDSAMYLCASSSQLWTVGKTEAFFGQGTRLTVV.

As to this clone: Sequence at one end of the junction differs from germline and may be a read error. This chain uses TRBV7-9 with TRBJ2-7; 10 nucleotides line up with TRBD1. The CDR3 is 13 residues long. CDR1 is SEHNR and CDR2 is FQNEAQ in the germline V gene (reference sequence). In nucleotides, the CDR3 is TGTTCCAGCGGGGGACAGGGGAAAGAAGAGCAGTACTTC. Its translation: CSSGGQGKEEQYF.

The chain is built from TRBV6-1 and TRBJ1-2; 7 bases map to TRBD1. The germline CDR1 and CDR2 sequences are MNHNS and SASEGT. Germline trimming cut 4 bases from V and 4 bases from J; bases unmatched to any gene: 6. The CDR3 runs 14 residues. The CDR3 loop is CASSARDSSYGYTF. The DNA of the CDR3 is TGTGCCAGCAGTGCGAGGGACAGCTCCTATGGCTACACCTTC.

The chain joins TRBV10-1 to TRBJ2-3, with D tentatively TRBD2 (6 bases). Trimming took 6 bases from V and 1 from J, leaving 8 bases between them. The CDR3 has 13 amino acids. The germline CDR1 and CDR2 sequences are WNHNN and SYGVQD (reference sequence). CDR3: CASRREGTDTQYF. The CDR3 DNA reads TGCGCCAGCAGGCGGGAAGGCACAGATACGCAGTATTTT.

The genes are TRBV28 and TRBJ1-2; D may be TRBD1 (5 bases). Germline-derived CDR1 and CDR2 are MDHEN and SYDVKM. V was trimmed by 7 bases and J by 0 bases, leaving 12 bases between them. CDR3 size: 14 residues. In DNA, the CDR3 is TGTGCCAGCATTCGACAGTCGTCTAACTATGGCTACACCTTC. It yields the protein CASIRQSSNYGYTF.

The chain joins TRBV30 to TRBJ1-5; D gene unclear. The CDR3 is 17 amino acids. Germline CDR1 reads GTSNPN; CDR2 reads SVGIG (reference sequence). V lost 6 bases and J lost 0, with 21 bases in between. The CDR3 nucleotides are TGTGCCTGCCAAAGTGGGGAAGGGAGGTATAGCAATCAGCCCCAGCATTTT. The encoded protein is CACQSGEGRYSNQPQHF.

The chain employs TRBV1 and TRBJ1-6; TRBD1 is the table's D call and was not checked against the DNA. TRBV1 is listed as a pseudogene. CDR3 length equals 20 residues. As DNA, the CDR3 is TGCACCAGCAGCCAAGAGGGGCCCCCGTTTCACCCCCCGGGCGATTCACCCCTCCACTTT. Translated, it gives CTSSQEGPPFHPPGDSPLHF.

The DNA for the CDR3 is TGTGCCAGCAGTTCCCCCTGGGGGGGAGACTATGGCTACACCTTC. Translating gives CASSSPWGGDYGYTF. The chain links TRBV6-5 to TRBJ1-2, with D possibly TRBD1 on 5 matching bases. Germline CDR1 MNHEY, CDR2 SVGAGI. The length of the CDR3 is 15 residues. Trimming took off 4 bases at V and 3 bases at J, with 15 bases between the two ends.

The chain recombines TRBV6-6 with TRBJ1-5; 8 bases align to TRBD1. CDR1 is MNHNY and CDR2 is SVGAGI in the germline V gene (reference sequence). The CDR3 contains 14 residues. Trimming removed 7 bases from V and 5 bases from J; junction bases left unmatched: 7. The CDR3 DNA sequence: TGTGCCAGCACCCAGACAGGGGACTATCAGCCCCAGCATTTT. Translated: CASTQTGDYQPQHF.

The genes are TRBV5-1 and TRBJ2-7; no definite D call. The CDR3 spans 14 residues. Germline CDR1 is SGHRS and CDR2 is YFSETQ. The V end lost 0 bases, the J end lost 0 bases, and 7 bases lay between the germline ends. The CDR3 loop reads CASSLEAGSYEQYF. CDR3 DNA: TGCGCCAGCAGCTTGGAGGCAGGCTCCTACGAGCAGTACTTC.

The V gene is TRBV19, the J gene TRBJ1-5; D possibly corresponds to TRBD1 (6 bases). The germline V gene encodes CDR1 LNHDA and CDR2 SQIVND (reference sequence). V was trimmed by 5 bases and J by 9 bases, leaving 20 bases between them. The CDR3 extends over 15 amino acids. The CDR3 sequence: CASSLQDRAISPQHF. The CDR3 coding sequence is TGTGCCAGTAGTCTTCAGGACAGAGCCATCTCGCCCCAGCATTTT.

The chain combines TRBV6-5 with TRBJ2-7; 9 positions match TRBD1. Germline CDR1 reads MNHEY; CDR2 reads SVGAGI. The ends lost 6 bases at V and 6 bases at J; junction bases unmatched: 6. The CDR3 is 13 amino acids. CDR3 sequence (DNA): TGTGCCAGCAGGACTACAGGGGGCGGCGAGCAGTACTTC. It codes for CASRTTGGGEQYF.

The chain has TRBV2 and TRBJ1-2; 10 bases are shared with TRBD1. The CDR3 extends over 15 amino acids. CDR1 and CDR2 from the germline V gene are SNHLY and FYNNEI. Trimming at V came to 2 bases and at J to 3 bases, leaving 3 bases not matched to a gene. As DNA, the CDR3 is TGTGCCAGCAGTGAAAGAGGGACAGGGGACTATGGCTACACCTTC. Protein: CASSERGTGDYGYTF.

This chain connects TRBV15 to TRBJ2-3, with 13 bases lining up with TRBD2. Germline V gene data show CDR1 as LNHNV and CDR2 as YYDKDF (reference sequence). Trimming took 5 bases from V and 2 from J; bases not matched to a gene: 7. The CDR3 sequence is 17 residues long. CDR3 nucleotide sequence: TGTGCCACCAGCCGGACTAGCGGGAGTTGGATCACAGATACGCAGTATTTT. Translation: CATSRTSGSWITDTQYF.